This is a list of T cell receptor beta chains from one sample in a study of CD8 T cells in Susac syndrome. TCRdb redid the calling of the immunoSEQ multiplex PCR reads with MiXCR, one entry per CDR3 protein. The sample holds about 130,000 distinct CDR3 sequences, 90% to 95% seen once. The sequencing sample was made of CD4+ T cells from PBMCs. Receptors were obtained from a human donor in good health. Both conserved end residues are part of each CDR3. D genes are given only for firm matches. The listing skips clone size in some rows; elsewhere it reads once, few, many or a size class.

13	TRBV29-1	TRBJ2-5	TRBD2	.	CSVRLAGVETQYF	TGCAGCGTTCGGCTAGCGGGAGTAGAGACCCAGTACTTC
17	TRBV28	TRBJ2-6	TRBD1	.	CASSIKVTGAGANVLTF	TGTGCCAGCAGTATAAAAGTCACAGGGGCAGGGGCCAACGTCCTGACTTTC
13	TRBV12-3/TRBV12-4	TRBJ1-1	.	.	CASTLRSSAEAFF	TGTGCCAGCACTTTGAGGAGTTCGGCTGAAGCTTTCTTT
17	TRBV7-2	TRBJ2-7	TRBD2	.	CASSLGPPGLAAYEQYF	TGTGCCAGCAGCTTAGGCCCTCCGGGACTAGCGGCCTACGAGCAGTACTTC
12	TRBV6-6	TRBJ1-1	.	once	CASSAGGAEAFF	TGTGCCAGCAGTGCCGGGGGGGCTGAAGCTTTCTTT
15	TRBV29-1	TRBJ2-3	.	.	CSVEVSPVGVNTQYF	TGCAGCGTTGAAGTCTCCCCAGTTGGTGTTAATACGCAGTATTTT
15	TRBV28	TRBJ2-3	TRBD2	.	CASTTGLAGIDTQYF	TGTGCCAGCACCACAGGACTAGCGGGAATAGATACGCAGTATTTT
13	TRBV3-1	TRBJ2-5	.	.	CASSLNGVQTQYF	TGTGCCAGCAGCCTTAACGGAGTCCAGACCCAGTACTTC
17	TRBV6-1	TRBJ2-7	TRBD2	.	CASSPGTSGNLPYEQYF	TGTGCCAGCAGCCCCGGGACTAGCGGGAACCTTCCCTACGAGCAGTACTTC
15	TRBV14	TRBJ2-2	.	.	CASSLPGDLYRELFF	TGTGCCAGCAGCCTTCCCGGGGACCTATACAGGGAGCTGTTTTTT
14	TRBV10-3	TRBJ2-7	.	.	CAIMRDSSSYEQYF	TGTGCCATCATGAGGGATTCGAGCTCCTACGAGCAGTACTTC
11	TRBV29-1	TRBJ1-2	.	.	CSVGGGYGYTF	TGCAGCGTTGGAGGAGGCTATGGCTACACCTTC
17	TRBV27	TRBJ2-5	TRBD2	.	CATTTRLAGGPGETQYF	TGTGCCACCACTACTCGACTAGCGGGAGGGCCCGGAGAGACCCAGTACTTC
14	TRBV15	TRBJ2-1	TRBD2	.	CATSKGQGGNEQFF	TGTGCCACCAGCAAGGGGCAGGGAGGGAATGAGCAGTTCTTC
15	TRBV23-1	TRBJ2-7	.	once	CASSSLSEGSHEQYF	TGCGCCAGCAGTAGCCTGAGTGAAGGGAGCCACGAGCAGTACTTC
14	TRBV6-5	TRBJ1-2	TRBD1	.	CASKMTGTNYGYTF	TGTGCCAGCAAGATGACAGGGACTAACTATGGCTACACCTTC
13	TRBV27	TRBJ2-4	TRBD2	.	CAAGTSGKNIQYF	TGTGCCGCGGGAACTAGCGGGAAAAACATTCAGTACTTC
12	TRBV29-1	TRBJ1-2	.	.	CSVEETVYGYTF	TGCAGCGTTGAAGAGACAGTCTATGGCTACACCTTC
13	TRBV5-1	TRBJ2-7	.	.	CASSLDYPAEQYF	TGCGCCAGCAGCTTGGACTACCCGGCCGAGCAGTACTTC
17	TRBV2	TRBJ1-4	TRBD1	.	CASRFDRALSTNEKLFF	TGTGCCAGCCGTTTCGACAGGGCCCTCTCAACTAATGAAAAACTGTTTTTT
12	TRBV18	TRBJ1-1	.	.	CASSPLDTEAFF	TGTGCCAGCTCACCTTTGGATACTGAAGCTTTCTTT
16	TRBV5-1	TRBJ2-1	.	.	CASSMQIASSYNEQFF	TGCGCCAGCAGCATGCAGATCGCAAGCTCCTACAATGAGCAGTTCTTC
15	TRBV6-1	TRBJ1-5	.	.	CASSEGGISNQPQHF	TGTGCCAGCAGTGAAGGAGGAATAAGCAATCAGCCCCAGCATTTT
13	TRBV7-2	TRBJ2-3	.	once	CASSLSRQDTQYF	TGTGCCAGCAGCTTATCTAGGCAAGATACGCAGTATTTT
14	TRBV6-4	TRBJ2-1	.	.	CASSVSGAHNEQFF	TGTGCCAGCAGTGTGTCCGGGGCTCACAATGAGCAGTTCTTC